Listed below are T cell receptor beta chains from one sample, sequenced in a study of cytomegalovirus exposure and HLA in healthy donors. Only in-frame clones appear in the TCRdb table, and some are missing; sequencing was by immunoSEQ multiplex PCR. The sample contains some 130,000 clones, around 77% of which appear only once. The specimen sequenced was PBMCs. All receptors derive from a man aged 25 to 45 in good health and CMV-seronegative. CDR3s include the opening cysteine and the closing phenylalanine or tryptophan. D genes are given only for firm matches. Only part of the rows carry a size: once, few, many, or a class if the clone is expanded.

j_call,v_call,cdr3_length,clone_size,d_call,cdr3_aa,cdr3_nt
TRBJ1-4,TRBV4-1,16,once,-,CASSQGKGTLREKLFF,TGCGCCAGCAGCCAAGGGAAAGGGACACTGCGGGAAAAACTGTTTTTT
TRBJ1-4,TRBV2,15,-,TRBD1,CASAEGALANEKLFF,TGTGCCAGCGCCGAGGGGGCGCTTGCTAATGAAAAACTGTTTTTT
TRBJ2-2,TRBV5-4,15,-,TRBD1,CASSSRTGNTGELFF,TGTGCCAGCAGTTCCCGGACAGGGAACACCGGGGAGCTGTTTTTT
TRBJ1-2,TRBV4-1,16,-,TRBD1,CASSSRQGRFEYGYTF,TGCGCCAGCAGCTCCCGACAGGGGCGATTCGAGTATGGCTACACCTTC
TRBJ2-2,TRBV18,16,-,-,CASSARQDTNTGELFF,TGTGCCAGCTCAGCCCGACAGGACACGAACACCGGGGAGCTGTTTTTT
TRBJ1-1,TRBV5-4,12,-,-,CASSLARTEAFF,TGTGCCAGCAGCTTGGCCAGAACTGAAGCTTTCTTT
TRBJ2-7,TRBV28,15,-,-,CASQVYGQGSYEQYF,TGTGCCAGCCAAGTTTATGGGCAGGGGTCCTACGAGCAGTACTTC
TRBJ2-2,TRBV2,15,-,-,CASLTDVVNTGELFF,TGTGCCAGTTTGACAGACGTAGTTAACACCGGGGAGCTGTTTTTT
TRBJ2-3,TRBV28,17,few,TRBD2,CASSLRLGGSGTDTQYF,TGTGCCAGCAGTTTGAGATTAGGCGGGAGTGGCACAGATACGCAGTATTTT
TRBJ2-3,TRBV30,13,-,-,CAWRQRYTDTQYF,TGTGCCTGGAGGCAGCGGTACACAGATACGCAGTATTTT
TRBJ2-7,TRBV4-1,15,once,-,CASSPQDYPAYEQYF,TGCGCCAGCAGCCCCCAGGACTACCCCGCCTACGAGCAGTACTTC
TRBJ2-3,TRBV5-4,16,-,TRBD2,CASSFRLASRTDTQYF,TGTGCCAGCAGCTTTAGACTAGCGTCGCGCACAGATACGCAGTATTTT
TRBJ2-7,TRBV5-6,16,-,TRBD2,CASSPGISGASYEQYF,TGTGCCAGCAGCCCTGGGATTAGCGGGGCCTCCTACGAGCAGTACTTC
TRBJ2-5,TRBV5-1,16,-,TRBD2,CASSRGTSGFQETQYF,TGCGCCAGCAGCCGCGGGACTAGCGGATTCCAAGAGACCCAGTACTTC
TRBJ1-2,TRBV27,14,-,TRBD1,CASSSGTGAYSYTF,TGTGCCAGCAGTTCCGGGACAGGCGCCTATAGCTACACCTTC
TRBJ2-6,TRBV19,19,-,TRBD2,CASSIGLAGGSSGANVLTF,TGTGCCAGTAGTATAGGACTAGCGGGAGGGAGCTCTGGGGCCAACGTCCTGACTTTC
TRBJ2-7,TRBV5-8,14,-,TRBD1,CASSSGTGDYEQYF,TGTGCCAGCAGTTCCGGGACAGGGGACTACGAGCAGTACTTC
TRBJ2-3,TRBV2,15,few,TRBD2,CASSVAGPTTDTQYF,TGTGCCAGCAGTGTAGCGGGCCCTACCACAGATACGCAGTATTTT
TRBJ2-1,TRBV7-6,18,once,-,CASSSMIRGRGFSGEQFF,TGTGCCAGCAGCTCCATGATTAGAGGGCGAGGCTTCTCGGGTGAGCAGTTCTTC
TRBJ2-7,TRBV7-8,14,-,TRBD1,CASSAPGQGYEQYF,TGTGCCAGCAGCGCGCCGGGACAGGGCTACGAGCAGTACTTC
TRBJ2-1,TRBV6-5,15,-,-,CASSYSAEGPGKLFF,TGTGCCAGCAGTTACTCGGCAGAGGGCCCCGGGAAGTTGTTCTTC
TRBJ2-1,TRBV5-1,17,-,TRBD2,CASSLDRTSGLYNEQFF,TGCGCCAGCAGCTTGGATAGGACTAGCGGCCTTTACAATGAGCAGTTCTTC
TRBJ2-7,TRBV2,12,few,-,CASSEFGREQYF,TGTGCCAGCAGTGAATTTGGGAGGGAGCAGTACTTC
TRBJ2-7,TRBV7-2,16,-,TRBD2,CASSLARAGGPHEQYF,TGTGCCAGCAGCTTAGCGCGGGCGGGAGGGCCCCACGAGCAGTACTTC
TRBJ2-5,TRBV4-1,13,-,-,CASSPLPRETQYF,TGCGCCAGCAGCCCCCTGCCGAGGGAGACCCAGTACTTC